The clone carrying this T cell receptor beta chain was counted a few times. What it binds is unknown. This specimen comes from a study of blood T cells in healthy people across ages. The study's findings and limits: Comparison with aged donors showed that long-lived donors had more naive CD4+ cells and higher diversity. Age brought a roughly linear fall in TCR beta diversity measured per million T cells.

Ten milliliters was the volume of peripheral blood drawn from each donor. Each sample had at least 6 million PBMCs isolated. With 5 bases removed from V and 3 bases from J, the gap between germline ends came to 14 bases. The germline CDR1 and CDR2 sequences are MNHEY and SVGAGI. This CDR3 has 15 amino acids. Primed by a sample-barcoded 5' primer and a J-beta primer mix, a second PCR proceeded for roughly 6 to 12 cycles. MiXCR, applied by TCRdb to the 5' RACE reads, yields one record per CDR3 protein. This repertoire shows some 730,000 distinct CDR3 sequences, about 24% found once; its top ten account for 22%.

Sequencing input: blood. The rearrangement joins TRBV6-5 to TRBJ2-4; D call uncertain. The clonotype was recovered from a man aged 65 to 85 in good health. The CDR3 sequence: CASSAKVLGKNIQYF. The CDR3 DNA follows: TGTGCCAGCAGTGCCAAGGTTCTTGGCAAAAACATTCAGTACTTC.